This T cell receptor beta chain was sequenced during a study of naive and memory T cell subsets. Germline-derived CDR1 and CDR2 are MNHEY and SVGEGT. The CDR3 is made up of 15 amino acids. Trimming pared 6 bases from V and 4 bases from J, leaving 16 bases between. After the first PCR, alpha and beta chain libraries were processed separately. CMV status came from CD4+ IFNgamma after overnight CMV lysate stimulation. Four subsets defined by CD45RA and CD27 were sorted after CD3, CD4, CD8 and live/dead staining. At least ten counts were recorded for this clonotype. Both TRBC1 and TRBC2 were covered by a beta constant-region primer of two equimolar oligonucleotides. Ligation attached a single-stranded oligonucleotide with a 12-nucleotide UMI and the SP2 primer to the cDNA 3' end. TCRdb analysed the UMI-ligation and nested PCR reads with MiXCR anew, one entry per CDR3 protein. The sample holds around 90,000 distinct CDR3 sequences, roughly 7.3% seen once.

The sequence came from a human donor in good health. The specimen was central memory CD4+ T cells from blood. The chain employs TRBV6-2 or TRBV6-3 and TRBJ1-3; a possible D gene is TRBD1 (5 bases). CDR3: CASRAPTGSGNTIYF. The CDR3, as DNA: TGTGCCAGCAGAGCGCCTACAGGTTCCGGAAACACCATATATTTT.